The next 29 T cell receptor beta chains were all read from a single sample in a study of blood T cell repertoires in COVID-19. Libraries were prepared by immunoSEQ multiplex PCR; TCRdb keeps only in-frame clonotypes and omits some of them. The table has under 200,000 clones, approximately 85% seen once. Sequenced input: peripheral blood. These receptors all stem from a woman aged 50 to 65 with COVID-19, enrolled during active disease.

V and J are TRBV2 and TRBJ1-2; D might be TRBD1 (5 bases). Germline CDR1 SNHLY, CDR2 FYNNEI. This CDR3 spans 14 amino acids. Trimming removed 8 bases from V and 5 bases from J, with 18 bases in between. The CDR3 region is CASASALGGYGYTF. For the CDR3, the DNA is TGTGCCAGCGCGAGCGCGCTCGGGGGGTATGGCTACACCTTC.

This rearrangement joins TRBV3-1 (or the pseudogene TRBV3-2) to TRBJ2-5; TRBD1 matches 7 bases. There are 15 residues in the CDR3. J lost 5 bases, V lost 0 bases, and 6 bases had no gene match. From germline, CDR1 is LGHDT and CDR2 YNNKEL (reference sequence). In DNA form, the CDR3 reads TGTGCCAGCAGCCAAGAGGACGACAGGGTTGAGACCCAGTACTTC. Translating gives CASSQEDDRVETQYF.

The chain couples TRBV5-1 to TRBJ1-1, with 7 nucleotides matching TRBD1. Germline V gives CDR1 SGHRS, CDR2 YFSETQ. The CDR3 is made up of 16 amino acids. The V segment lost 3 bases and the J segment 0 bases; nucleotides outside the gene matches: 8. The CDR3 sequence: CASSSDPGQMNTEAFF. The DNA for the CDR3 is TGCGCCAGCAGCTCGGATCCGGGACAGATGAACACTGAAGCTTTCTTT.

The chain recombines TRBV6-5 with TRBJ2-1, with 9 positions matching TRBD1. V dropped 8 bases and J dropped 2; count of bases not matched to a gene: 1. Germline V gene sequence: CDR1 MNHEY, CDR2 SVGAGI. This CDR3 is built from 13 residues. CDR3 nucleotide sequence: TGTGCCAGCTGGACAGGGGCCTACAATGAGCAGTTCTTC. As protein: CASWTGAYNEQFF.

This clone was recorded a few times. The chain carries TRBV3-1 (or the pseudogene TRBV3-2) and TRBJ2-7; 12 bases are shared with TRBD2. This CDR3 has 15 residues. The J segment lost 2 bases and the V segment lost 4 bases, leaving 3 bases of the junction unmatched. Germline CDR1 reads LGHDT; CDR2 reads YNNKEL (reference sequence). The CDR3 DNA follows: TGTGCCAGCAGCCGCACTAGCGGGGGGACCTACGAGCAGTACTTC. It encodes CASSRTSGGTYEQYF.

The chain couples TRBV13 to TRBJ2-7, with D perhaps matching TRBD1 (6 bases). This CDR3 is built from 14 residues. Trimming pared 4 bases from V and 2 bases from J, leaving 12 bases between. Germline V gene sequence: CDR1 PRHDT, CDR2 FYEKMQ (reference sequence). CDR3 region: CASSSSTGAYEQYF. The CDR3 nucleotides read TGTGCCAGCAGCTCGTCGACAGGAGCCTACGAGCAGTACTTC. Combining the CDR3 with reference TRBV13 and TRBJ2-7 gives the whole variable domain AAGVIQSPRHLIKEKRETATLKCYPIPRHDTVYWYQQGPGQDPQFLISFYEKMQSDKGSIPDRFSAQQFSDYHSELNMSSLELGDSALYFCASSSSTGAYEQYFGPGTRLTVT.

The chain links TRBV6-2 or TRBV6-3 to TRBJ2-5; 12 bases map to TRBD2. This CDR3 contains 18 residues. With V trimmed by 2 bases and J by 0 bases, 7 bases remained unmatched. Germline V gene lookup returns CDR1 MNHEY and CDR2 SVGEGT. For the CDR3, the DNA is TGTGCCAGCAGTTACCGGTCTAGCGGGGGGGTCAACCAAGAGACCCAGTACTTC. Protein sequence: CASSYRSSGGVNQETQYF.

V usage is TRBV7-9 and J usage is TRBJ1-1; the D is unclear. CDR3 size: 14 residues. V lost 1 base and J 1 base, leaving 7 bases between the germline ends. CDR1 is SEHNR, CDR2 FQNEAQ, per germline (reference sequence). The CDR3 DNA sequence: TGTGCCAGCAGCTTAGGTCCTCCGAACACTGAAGCTTTCTTT. Translating it yields CASSLGPPNTEAFF.

The chain couples TRBV6-1 to TRBJ2-1; 9 positions agree with TRBD2. Looked up from germline, CDR1 is MNHNS and CDR2 is SASEGT. The CDR3 extends over 19 amino acids. J lost 0 bases, V lost 3 bases, and 12 bases had no gene match. CDR3 in DNA: TGTGCCAGCAGTGAGTTTCTAGCGGGGACCTCGAGCTCCTACAATGAGCAGTTCTTC. It codes for CASSEFLAGTSSSYNEQFF.

The chain has TRBV11-2 and TRBJ1-4, with 8 bases lining up with TRBD1. The CDR3 consists of 15 residues. The junction had 6 bases not matched to a gene; V was cut back by 5 bases and J by 4 bases. Germline-derived CDR1 and CDR2 are SGHAT and FQNNGV. The CDR3: CASSLGTGFNEKLFF. The CDR3 DNA reads TGTGCCAGCAGCCTAGGGACAGGTTTTAATGAAAAACTGTTTTTT.

V usage is TRBV30 and J usage is TRBJ2-2; no reliable D call. V was trimmed by 4 bases and J by 4 bases, leaving 16 bases between them. The CDR3 length is 15 residues. CDR1 and CDR2 from the germline V gene are GTSNPN and SVGIG (reference sequence). This CDR3 reads CAWMTGGYLTGELFF. CDR3 in DNA: TGTGCCTGGATGACCGGCGGTTACCTCACCGGGGAGCTGTTTTTT.

The chain carries TRBV11-2 and TRBJ2-7; weak D call: TRBD2 (5 bases). Trimming removed 7 bases at V and 0 bases at J, with 10 bases between. From germline, CDR1 is SGHAT and CDR2 FQNNGV. This CDR3 comprises 13 residues. CDR3 bases: TGTGCCAGCACGGGGTACACCTCCTACGAGCAGTACTTC. Translation: CASTGYTSYEQYF.

The CDR3 sequence is CASSFGGTGELFF. Here the CDR3 DNA reads TGCGCCAGCAGCTTTGGAGGCACCGGGGAGCTGTTTTTT. The chain carries TRBV5-1 and TRBJ2-2; D possibly corresponds to TRBD2 (5 bases). Per the germline V gene, CDR1 is SGHRS and CDR2 is YFSETQ. The V end was cut by 2 bases, the J end by 4 bases, with 6 bases between. CDR3 size: 13 residues.

The rearrangement uses TRBV6-5 and TRBJ2-7; a possible D gene is TRBD2 (5 bases). Trimming took 1 base from V and 0 from J, leaving 13 bases between them. The CDR3 has 16 amino acids. CDR1 MNHEY and CDR2 SVGAGI come from the germline V gene. For the CDR3, the DNA is TGTGCCAGCAGTTACTTGGCTAGCAGATACTCCTACGAGCAGTACTTC. Protein product: CASSYLASRYSYEQYF.

V usage is TRBV7-6 and J usage is TRBJ2-1; 8 bases match TRBD2. Germline CDR1 and CDR2: SGHVS and FNYEAQ. The CDR3 contains 15 residues. The trim removed 5 bases at V and 4 bases at J, leaving 7 bases unmatched. Written as DNA, the CDR3 is TGTGCCAGCAGCCTCGAGCGGGGGCCTTACAATGAGCAGTTCTTC. Protein product: CASSLERGPYNEQFF.

This clone was picked up one time. The chain combines TRBV30 with TRBJ1-2, with TRBD1 as a possible D gene (5 bases). Trimming removed 8 bases at V and 5 bases at J, with 18 bases between. Germline CDR1 reads GTSNPN; CDR2 reads SVGIG (reference sequence). This CDR3 region has 13 residues. CDR3 DNA sequence: TGTGCCAGCTATGACAGAACCTATTATGGCTACACCTTC. Translating it yields CASYDRTYYGYTF.

The CDR3: CSAIQGAGYTF. CDR3 in DNA: TGCAGTGCTATCCAGGGGGCTGGCTACACCTTC. The chain carries TRBV20-1 and TRBJ1-2; 8 bases are a match to TRBD1. Unmatched junction bases numbered 2, after V lost 4 bases and J lost 7 bases. CDR1 is DFQATT, CDR2 SNEGSKA, per germline (reference sequence). There are 11 residues in the CDR3.

In this sample, this clone turned up once. V gene TRBV24-1 combines with J gene TRBJ2-1; tentatively, D is TRBD2 (7 bases). The germline V gene encodes CDR1 KGHDR and CDR2 SFDVKD. Trimming left V 6 bases short and J 10 bases short, with 21 bases between. CDR3 length equals 15 residues. CDR3 residues: CATSSWIRGACEQFF. In DNA form, the CDR3 reads TGTGCCACCAGTTCGTGGATACGGGGGGCGTGCGAGCAGTTCTTC.

This chain links TRBV27 with TRBJ2-7; TRBD2 is a possible D gene (5 bases). V gave up 6 bases and J gave up 3 bases, with 9 bases separating them. The CDR3 length is 12 residues. The germline V gene has CDR1 MNHEY and CDR2 SMNVEV (reference sequence). CDR3 DNA: TGTGCCAGCAGGTCGAGGGTCTACGAGCAGTACTTC. Translated: CASRSRVYEQYF.

This chain uses TRBV24-1 with TRBJ2-3; 8 bases line up with TRBD2. This CDR3 has 16 residues. Trimming at V came to 3 bases and at J to 0 bases, leaving 4 bases not matched to a gene. Germline CDR1 reads KGHDR; CDR2 reads SFDVKD. CDR3 in DNA: TGTGCCACCAGTGATATTACTAGCGGAAGCACAGATACGCAGTATTTT. Its translation is CATSDITSGSTDTQYF.

The J gene is TRBJ1-3, the V gene TRBV30; no clear D. Per germline, CDR1 GTSNPN and CDR2 SVGIG (reference sequence). The V gene lost 2 bases and the J gene lost 0 bases, with 5 bases spanning the gap. This CDR3 spans 13 amino acids. Written as DNA, the CDR3 is TGTGCCTGGAGTAAGAGCTCTGGAAACACCATATATTTT. As protein: CAWSKSSGNTIYF.

Only a few counts were recorded for this clone. The gene calls are TRBV14 and TRBJ1-2, with 7 bases matching TRBD1. Looked up from germline, CDR1 is SGHDN and CDR2 is FVKESK. The CDR3 runs 14 residues. J gave up 7 bases and V 1 base, and 6 bases lay outside the gene matches. CDR3 nucleotides: TGTGCCAGCAGCCAAGTGAGAGGGGGCTTTGGCTACACCTTC. The encoded protein is CASSQVRGGFGYTF.

The V and J genes are TRBV5-4 and TRBJ1-2; 10 nucleotides line up with TRBD1. The J segment lost 1 base and the V segment lost 4 bases, leaving 10 bases of the junction unmatched. The CDR3 spans 17 residues. Germline V gives CDR1 SGHNT, CDR2 YYREEE (reference sequence). CDR3 sequence: CASSGGTGDSLNYGYTF. CDR3 DNA sequence: TGTGCCAGCAGCGGCGGGACAGGGGACTCCCTTAACTATGGCTACACCTTC.

A note on this clone: One end of the junction fails to match germline, which may point to a read error. The genes are TRBV7-7 and TRBJ2-5; the D gene is possibly TRBD2 (6 bases). The CDR3 spans 15 residues. The germline V gene encodes CDR1 SSHAT and CDR2 FNYEAQ (reference sequence). CDR3 sequence: CASSLRRGEQETQYF. The CDR3 nucleotides are TGTGCTAGCAGCTTAAGGCGGGGAGAACAAGAGACCCAGTACTTC.

The chain joins TRBV9 to TRBJ2-2; no reliable D call. The CDR3 covers 13 residues. CDR1 is SGDLS, CDR2 YYNGEE, per germline. V shed 3 bases and J shed 6 bases, with 9 bases lying between them. CDR3 sequence (DNA): TGTGCCAGCAGCGCCAATGCGGCCGGGGAGCTGTTTTTT. Translation gives CASSANAAGELFF. Full variable domain (rest looked up from reference TRBV9 and TRBJ2-2): DSGVTQTPKHLITATGQRVTLRCSPRSGDLSVYWYQQSLDQGLQFLIQYYNGEERAKGNILERFSAQQFPDLHSELNLSSLELGDSALYFCASSANAAGELFFGEGSRLTVL.

This sequence joins TRBV30 and TRBJ2-3; TRBD1 might be the D (5 bases). Between the trimmed V and J ends, which lost 1 base and 2 bases, there was a span of 10 bases. Per the germline V gene, CDR1 is GTSNPN and CDR2 is SVGIG (reference sequence). This CDR3 spans 14 amino acids. The CDR3 DNA sequence: TGTGCCTGGAGTGATACAGGACCCACAGATACGCAGTATTTT. This gives the protein CAWSDTGPTDTQYF.

The chain uses TRBV28 and TRBJ1-4; D is ambiguous. Germline V gene data show CDR1 as MDHEN and CDR2 as SYDVKM. The CDR3 is made up of 14 amino acids. Trimming shortened V by 5 bases and J by 0 bases, and 7 bases separated the two germline ends. The CDR3, as DNA: TGTGCCAGCAGTCAGGATGCAACTAATGAAAAACTGTTTTTT. Translation gives CASSQDATNEKLFF.

The chain couples TRBV7-9 to TRBJ1-1; 8 bases are a match to TRBD1. The J segment lost 5 bases and the V segment lost 2 bases, leaving 4 bases of the junction unmatched. The germline V gene has CDR1 SEHNR and CDR2 FQNEAQ (reference sequence). The CDR3 contains 14 residues. CDR3 in DNA: TGTGCCAGCAGCTTAACAGGGGGGGTGACTGAAGCTTTCTTT. This sequence encodes CASSLTGGVTEAFF.

V and J are TRBV19 and TRBJ2-5, with TRBD1 matching over 9 bases. The CDR3 spans 14 residues. With 4 bases clipped from V and 5 bases from J, the junction kept 5 bases outside the gene matches. Germline lookup yields CDR1 LNHDA and CDR2 SQIVND (reference sequence). The CDR3: CASSTTGGSETQYF. The CDR3 DNA sequence: TGTGCCAGTAGTACTACAGGGGGCAGTGAGACCCAGTACTTC.